This T cell receptor beta chain was retrieved from a study of T-cell memory formation after mild COVID-19. For the study at large: Most TCR clusters belonged to a single donor.

Amplification by 5'RACE using constant-segment primers produced TCR alpha and TCR beta cDNA libraries that carried sample barcodes and UMIs. TCRdb ran MiXCR on the 5' RACE reads and lists one entry per CDR3 protein. The sample contains 300,000 or so distinct CDR3 sequences, about 16% of which appear only once. The CDR3 has 16 amino acids. V trimming: 3 bases; J trimming: 8 bases; junction bases outside the gene matches: 10. Germline lookup yields CDR1 LGHDT and CDR2 YNNKEL (reference sequence). This clonotype has a handful of counts. Its antigen remains unknown. Regarding the study as a whole: Contracting clones localized mainly to CM and EM when CD4+ and mainly to EMRA when CD8+.

The genes are TRBV3-1 and TRBJ1-4; 9 bases fit TRBD1. This clonotype was obtained from a man aged 18 to 30 who had mild COVID-19 (a few samples of this study predate the infection). Cell type and time point are not known. Sequenced material: PBMCs or a T cell subset sorted from them (not recorded which). The CDR3 reads CASSQGTGRIGEKLFF. The CDR3 nucleotides read TGTGCCAGCAGCCAGGGGACAGGGCGGATTGGGGAAAAACTGTTTTTT.